Detailed here is one T cell receptor (beta chain). The data were taken from a study of blood T cell repertoires in COVID-19. Study in general: COVID-19 samples collected from the United States, Italy and Spain covered acute and convalescent phases. T cells, B-cell-depleted T cells, or PBMCs provided the cDNA or gDNA that served as material.

Source study methods: For nucleated cells, counts were estimated from reference gene primer amplification. The protocol was immunoSEQ multiplex PCR, while the TCRdb copy is restricted to in-frame clones and leaves out a portion. The DNA was the basis for D and trimming; V, J and clone size are from that table. The table has 200,000 or so clones, 65% to 90% seen once. In germline, CDR1 is MDHEN, CDR2 SYDVKM. This CDR3 spans 18 amino acids. J was trimmed by 4 bases and V by 5 bases; bases with no gene match: 15. Sequenced material: peripheral blood. This sequence was found in a middle-aged man who had recovered from COVID-19. The chain couples TRBV28 to TRBJ2-1; the match to TRBD2 covers 9 bases. The CDR3 here is CASSTPGHGGRAYNEQFF. In DNA, the CDR3 is TGTGCCAGCAGTACCCCCGGCCACGGCGGGAGGGCATACAATGAGCAGTTCTTC.